This TCR beta chain is drawn from a study of CD8 T cells in Susac syndrome. Germline values: CDR1 LGHDT, CDR2 YNNKEL (reference sequence). Trimming cost V 2 bases and J 3 bases, with 20 bases left between them. The CDR3 has 19 residues. With random hexamers, reverse transcription was performed on about 0.45 to 1 ug of RNA. Amplification of TCR beta CDR3 spanned 54 Vbeta and 13 Jbeta via immunoSEQ multiplex PCR. From the immunoSEQ multiplex PCR reads, TCRdb called clonotypes with MiXCR, one entry per CDR3 protein. The repertoire holds approximately 150,000 distinct CDR3 sequences, with 94% as singletons. Purification of the CD8+ and CD4+ T cells relied on negative isolation, and TEMRA cells underwent FACS enrichment.

The sample comprised CD4+ T cells from PBMCs. This TCR derives from a human donor in good health. J is TRBJ2-6 and V is TRBV3-1, with D perhaps matching TRBD1 (8 bases). As DNA, the CDR3 is TGTGCCAGCAGCCAAAAACCCCACAGGGGGAGGGATGGGGCCAACGTCCTGACTTTC. Its translation: CASSQKPHRGRDGANVLTF.